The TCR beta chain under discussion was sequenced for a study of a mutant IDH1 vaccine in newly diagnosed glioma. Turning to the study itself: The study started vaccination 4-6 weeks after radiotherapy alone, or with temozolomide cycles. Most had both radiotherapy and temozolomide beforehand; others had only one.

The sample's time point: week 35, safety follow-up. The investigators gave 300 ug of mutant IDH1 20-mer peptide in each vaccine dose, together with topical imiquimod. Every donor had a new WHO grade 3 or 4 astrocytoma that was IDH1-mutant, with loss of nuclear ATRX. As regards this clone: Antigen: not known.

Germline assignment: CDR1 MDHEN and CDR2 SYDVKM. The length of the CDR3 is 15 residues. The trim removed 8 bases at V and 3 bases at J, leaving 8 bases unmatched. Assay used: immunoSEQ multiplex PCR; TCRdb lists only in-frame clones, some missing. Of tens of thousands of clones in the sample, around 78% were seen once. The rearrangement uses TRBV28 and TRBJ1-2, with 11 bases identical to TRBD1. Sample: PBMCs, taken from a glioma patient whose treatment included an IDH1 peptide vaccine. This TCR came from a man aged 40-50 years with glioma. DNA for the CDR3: TGTGCCAGCGTTAGGTGGGGACAGGGGGACTATGGCTACACCTTC. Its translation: CASVRWGQGDYGYTF.